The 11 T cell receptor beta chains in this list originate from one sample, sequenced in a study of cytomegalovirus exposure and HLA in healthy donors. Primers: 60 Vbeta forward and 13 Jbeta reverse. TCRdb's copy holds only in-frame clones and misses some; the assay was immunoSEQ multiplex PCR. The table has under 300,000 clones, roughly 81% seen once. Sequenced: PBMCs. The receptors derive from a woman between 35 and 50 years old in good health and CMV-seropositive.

The CDR3 reads CASLRTGGNEQYF. CDR3 coding DNA: TGTGCCAGCCTTCGAACAGGGGGCAACGAGCAGTACTTC. The rearrangement links TRBV27 to TRBJ2-7; 9 nucleotides match TRBD1. The V gene end was trimmed by 8 bases and the J gene end by 5 bases; junction bases not matched to a gene: 7. This CDR3 has 13 residues. Germline V gene data show CDR1 as MNHEY and CDR2 as SMNVEV (reference sequence).

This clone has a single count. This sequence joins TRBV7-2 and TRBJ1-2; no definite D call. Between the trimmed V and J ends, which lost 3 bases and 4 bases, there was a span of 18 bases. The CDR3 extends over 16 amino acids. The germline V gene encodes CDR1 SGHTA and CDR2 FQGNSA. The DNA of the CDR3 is TGTGCCAGCAGCTTCAGTCTAACTGATCGGGGCTATGGCTACACCTTC. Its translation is CASSFSLTDRGYGYTF.

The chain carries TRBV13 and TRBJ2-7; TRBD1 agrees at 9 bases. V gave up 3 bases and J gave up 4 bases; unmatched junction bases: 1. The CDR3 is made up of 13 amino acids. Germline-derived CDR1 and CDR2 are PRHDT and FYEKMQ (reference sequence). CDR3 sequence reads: CASSLGTGYEQYF. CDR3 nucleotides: TGTGCCAGCAGCTTGGGGACAGGGTACGAGCAGTACTTC. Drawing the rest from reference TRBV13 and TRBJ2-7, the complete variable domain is AAGVIQSPRHLIKEKRETATLKCYPIPRHDTVYWYQQGPGQDPQFLISFYEKMQSDKGSIPDRFSAQQFSDYHSELNMSSLELGDSALYFCASSLGTGYEQYFGPGTRLTVT.

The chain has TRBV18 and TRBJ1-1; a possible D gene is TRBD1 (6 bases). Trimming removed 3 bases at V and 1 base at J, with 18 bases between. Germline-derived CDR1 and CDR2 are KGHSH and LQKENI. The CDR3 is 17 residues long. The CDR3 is CASSPLSPGGANTEAFF. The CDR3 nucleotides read TGTGCCAGCTCACCCCTGTCCCCCGGGGGGGCGAACACTGAAGCTTTCTTT. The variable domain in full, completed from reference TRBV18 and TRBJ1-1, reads NAGVMQNPRHLVRRRGQEARLRCSPMKGHSHVYWYRQLPEEGLKFMVYLQKENIIDESGMPKERFSAEFPKEGPSILRIQQVVRGDSAAYFCASSPLSPGGANTEAFFGQGTRLTVV.

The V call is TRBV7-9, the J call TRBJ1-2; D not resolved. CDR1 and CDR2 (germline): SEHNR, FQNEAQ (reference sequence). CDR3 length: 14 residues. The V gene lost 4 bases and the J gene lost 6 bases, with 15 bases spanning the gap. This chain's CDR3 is CASSYSGEGHGYTF. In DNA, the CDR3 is TGTGCCAGCAGCTACAGCGGGGAGGGCCATGGCTACACCTTC.

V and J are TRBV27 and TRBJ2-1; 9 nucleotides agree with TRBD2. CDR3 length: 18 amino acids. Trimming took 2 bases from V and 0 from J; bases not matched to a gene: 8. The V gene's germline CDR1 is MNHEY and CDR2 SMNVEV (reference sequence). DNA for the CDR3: TGTGCCAGCAGTTTAGTGGGCATTAGCGGGAGCTCCTACAATGAGCAGTTCTTC. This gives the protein CASSLVGISGSSYNEQFF.

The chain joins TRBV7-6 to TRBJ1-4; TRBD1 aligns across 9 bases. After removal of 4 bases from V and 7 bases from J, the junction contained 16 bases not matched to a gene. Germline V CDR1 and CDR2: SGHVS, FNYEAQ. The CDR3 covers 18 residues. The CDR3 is CASSSQPGQGSIGEKLFF. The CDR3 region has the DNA TGTGCCAGCAGCTCCCAACCGGGACAGGGTTCAATTGGTGAAAAACTGTTTTTT.

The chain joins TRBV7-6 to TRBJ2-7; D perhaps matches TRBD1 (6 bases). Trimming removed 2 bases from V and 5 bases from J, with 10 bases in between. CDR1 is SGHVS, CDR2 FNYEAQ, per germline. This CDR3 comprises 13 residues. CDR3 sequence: CASSLQGWDEQYF. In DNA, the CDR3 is TGTGCCAGCAGCTTACAGGGGTGGGACGAGCAGTACTTC.

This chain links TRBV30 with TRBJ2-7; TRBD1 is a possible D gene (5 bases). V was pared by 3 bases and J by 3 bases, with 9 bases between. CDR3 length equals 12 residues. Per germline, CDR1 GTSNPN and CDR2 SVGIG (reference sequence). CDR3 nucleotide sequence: TGTGCCTGGAGCCAGACAGACTACGAGCAGTACTTC. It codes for CAWSQTDYEQYF.

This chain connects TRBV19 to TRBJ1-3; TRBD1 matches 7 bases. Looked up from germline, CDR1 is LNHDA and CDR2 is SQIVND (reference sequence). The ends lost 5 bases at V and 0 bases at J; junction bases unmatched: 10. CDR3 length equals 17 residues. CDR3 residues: CASSARSGQFSGNTIYF. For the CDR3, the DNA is TGTGCCAGTAGTGCCAGATCGGGACAGTTCTCTGGAAACACCATATATTTT. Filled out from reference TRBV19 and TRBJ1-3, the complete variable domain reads DGGITQSPKYLFRKEGQNVTLSCEQNLNHDAMYWYRQDPGQGLRLIYYSQIVNDFQKGDIAEGYSVSREKKESFPLTVTSAQKNPTAFYLCASSARSGQFSGNTIYFGEGSWLTVV.

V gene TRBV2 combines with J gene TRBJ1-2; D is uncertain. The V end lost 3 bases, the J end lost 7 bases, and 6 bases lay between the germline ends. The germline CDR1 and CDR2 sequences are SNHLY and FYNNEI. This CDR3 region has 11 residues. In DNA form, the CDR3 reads TGTGCCAGCAGTGACGGTTTTGGCTACACCTTC. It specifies CASSDGFGYTF.